What follows are 18 T cell receptor beta chains derived from one specimen sequenced in a study of cytomegalovirus exposure and HLA in healthy donors. PCR primers comprised 60 Vbeta and 13 Jbeta primers. TCRdb keeps only in-frame clones here, not all; method: immunoSEQ multiplex PCR. Seen here are 150,000 to 200,000 clones, roughly 77% observed once, and the top ten hold around 11%. The source material was PBMCs. Receptors were obtained from a young man in good health and CMV-seropositive.

This chain connects TRBV19 to TRBJ2-5; possibly TRBD1 for D (6 bases). Germline assignment: CDR1 LNHDA and CDR2 SQIVND (reference sequence). Trimming left V 3 bases short and J 3 bases short, with 23 bases between. This CDR3 has 18 amino acids. CDR3 sequence: CASSIDPGVGQREETQYF. In nucleotides, the CDR3 is TGTGCCAGTAGTATCGATCCCGGCGTCGGACAGAGAGAAGAGACCCAGTACTTC. The full variable domain, rest sourced from reference TRBV19 and TRBJ2-5, is DGGITQSPKYLFRKEGQNVTLSCEQNLNHDAMYWYRQDPGQGLRLIYYSQIVNDFQKGDIAEGYSVSREKKESFPLTVTSAQKNPTAFYLCASSIDPGVGQREETQYFGPGTRLLVL.

The chain links TRBV28 to TRBJ1-1, with TRBD1 as a possible D gene (5 bases). This CDR3 region has 12 residues. The V gene's germline CDR1 is MDHEN and CDR2 SYDVKM. Between the trimmed V and J ends, which lost 1 base and 8 bases, there was a span of 8 bases. This chain's CDR3 is CASSLLRGEAFF. The CDR3 region has the DNA TGTGCCAGCAGTTTATTGCGGGGGGAAGCTTTCTTT. Full variable domain (rest looked up from reference TRBV28 and TRBJ1-1): DVKVTQSSRYLVKRTGEKVFLECVQDMDHENMFWYRQDPGLGLRLIYFSYDVKMKEKGDIPEGYSVSREKKERFSLILESASTNQTSMYLCASSLLRGEAFFGQGTRLTVV.

The chain carries TRBV6-1 and TRBJ2-7; TRBD1 agrees at 9 bases. This CDR3 has 15 amino acids. Germline V CDR1 and CDR2: MNHNS, SASEGT. V lost 6 bases and J lost 3; bases outside the gene matches: 9. CDR3: CASRRPGQGIYEQYF. The CDR3 bases are TGTGCCAGCAGGCGACCGGGACAGGGCATCTACGAGCAGTACTTC.

The table lists this clone with a count of one. V gene TRBV7-9 combines with J gene TRBJ2-1, with TRBD2 identical over 12 bases. Germline V CDR1 and CDR2: SEHNR, FQNEAQ (reference sequence). This CDR3 has 17 amino acids. V lost 4 bases, J lost 3 bases, and 7 bases stayed unmatched. This CDR3 reads CASSSRTSGTFYNEQFF. CDR3 nucleotides: TGTGCCAGCAGCTCCCGGACTAGCGGGACCTTCTACAATGAGCAGTTCTTC. Filled out from reference TRBV7-9 and TRBJ2-1, the complete variable domain reads DTGVSQNPRHKITKRGQNVTFRCDPISEHNRLYWYRQTLGQGPEFLTYFQNEAQLEKSRLLSDRFSAERPKGSFSTLEIQRTEQGDSAMYLCASSSRTSGTFYNEQFFGPGTRLTVL.

Many counts were recorded for this clone. The rearrangement links TRBV7-2 to TRBJ2-1, with TRBD2 matching 14 bases. V was clipped by 4 bases and J by 8 bases; unmatched bases: 10. The CDR3 runs to 17 residues. In germline, CDR1 is SGHTA, CDR2 FQGNSA. DNA for the CDR3: TGTGCCAGCAGCTACCTCACGACTAGCGGGAGGGTTCATGAGCAGTTCTTC. This codes for CASSYLTTSGRVHEQFF.

This clone was seen only a few times. This chain connects TRBV28 to TRBJ1-2, with no clear D. Germline-derived CDR1 and CDR2 are MDHEN and SYDVKM. Between the trimmed V and J ends, which lost 11 bases and 8 bases, there was a span of 21 bases. The CDR3 totals 13 residues. CDR3 sequence: CAYQRERSDGYTF. The CDR3 region has the DNA TGTGCCTACCAACGGGAGCGGTCGGACGGCTACACCTTC.

This chain joins TRBV15 and TRBJ2-7, with D possibly being TRBD2 (5 bases). With 1 base removed from V and 5 bases from J, the gap between germline ends came to 12 bases. CDR3 length equals 14 residues. The germline V gene has CDR1 LNHNV and CDR2 YYDKDF (reference sequence). The CDR3 DNA follows: TGTGCCACCAGCAGAGTGCCGGGGTCCGACGAGCAGTACTTC. As protein: CATSRVPGSDEQYF.

This sequence joins TRBV27 and TRBJ1-1, with D possibly being TRBD1 (5 bases). Deletions cut 5 bases from V and 1 base from J, with 11 bases between. CDR3 length equals 14 residues. CDR1 is MNHEY and CDR2 is SMNVEV in the germline V gene (reference sequence). The CDR3 DNA is TGTGCCAGCAGTACGAGGACACGGAACACTGAAGCTTTCTTT. This translates into CASSTRTRNTEAFF.

The chain uses TRBV7-6 and TRBJ2-1, with a tentative D call TRBD2 (6 bases). The CDR3 extends over 14 amino acids. The germline V gene encodes CDR1 SGHVS and CDR2 FNYEAQ. The ends were cut back, 0 bases at V and 9 bases at J, with 12 bases in the middle. CDR3 bases: TGTGCCAGCAGCTTAGCGCAAGGCGGGATTGAGCAGTTCTTC. This encodes CASSLAQGGIEQFF.

This clone showed up just a few times. The genes are TRBV7-9 and TRBJ2-5; D is possibly TRBD2 (5 bases). The CDR3 consists of 14 residues. Germline loops: CDR1 SEHNR, CDR2 FQNEAQ (reference sequence). Trimming cost V 5 bases and J 5 bases, with 15 bases left between them. This CDR3 reads CASSPSPREETQYF. The CDR3 DNA reads as TGTGCCAGCAGCCCCTCCCCGAGGGAGGAGACCCAGTACTTC.

V gene TRBV18 combines with J gene TRBJ1-2, with 8 bases aligning to TRBD1. The V segment lost 3 bases and the J segment 2 bases; nucleotides outside the gene matches: 2. CDR1 is KGHSH, CDR2 LQKENI, per germline. The CDR3 totals 14 residues. CDR3 in amino acids: CASSPGQENYGYTF. The DNA of the CDR3 is TGTGCCAGCTCACCGGGACAGGAAAACTATGGCTACACCTTC. The variable domain in full, completed from reference TRBV18 and TRBJ1-2, reads NAGVMQNPRHLVRRRGQEARLRCSPMKGHSHVYWYRQLPEEGLKFMVYLQKENIIDESGMPKERFSAEFPKEGPSILRIQQVVRGDSAAYFCASSPGQENYGYTFGSGTRLTVV.

The chain is built from TRBV27 and TRBJ2-3; maybe TRBD2 (5 bases). Trimming stripped 3 bases from V and 2 bases from J, with 15 bases between. Germline assignment: CDR1 MNHEY and CDR2 SMNVEV (reference sequence). The CDR3 consists of 16 residues. The CDR3 sequence is CASSLEARLYTDTQYF. In nucleotides, the CDR3 is TGTGCCAGCAGTTTGGAGGCCCGCCTTTACACAGATACGCAGTATTTT.

This clone was found once. V gene TRBV28 combines with J gene TRBJ2-7; 7 bases are a match to TRBD1. The CDR3 sequence is 15 residues long. The V gene end was trimmed by 3 bases and the J gene end by 0 bases; junction bases not matched to a gene: 5. CDR1 and CDR2 from the germline V gene are MDHEN and SYDVKM. In DNA, the CDR3 is TGTGCCAGCAGTTTTTGGGGGACAGCCTCCTACGAGCAGTACTTC. Translating it yields CASSFWGTASYEQYF.

The rearrangement links TRBV30 to TRBJ2-1; D is perhaps TRBD2 (5 bases). Germline CDR1 and CDR2: GTSNPN and SVGIG (reference sequence). The length of the CDR3 is 12 residues. Trimming left V 3 bases short and J 14 bases short, with 17 bases between. DNA for the CDR3: TGTGCCTGGAGAAAAGAGGGCTTAGATGAGTTCTTC. Its protein product is CAWRKEGLDEFF. Full variable domain (rest looked up from reference TRBV30 and TRBJ2-1): SQTIHQWPATLVQPVGSPLSLECTVEGTSNPNLYWYRQAAGRGLQLLFYSVGIGQISSEVPQNLSASRPQDRQFILSSKKLLLSDSGFYLCAWRKEGLDEFFGPGTRLTVL.

The gene calls are TRBV18 and TRBJ2-1; no firm D call. The CDR3 has 16 amino acids. Germline CDR1 and CDR2: KGHSH and LQKENI. The V and J ends lost 2 bases and 6 bases respectively, with 17 bases between them. CDR3 DNA sequence: TGTGCCAGCTCACCAGCGGTTCAGAAGTTGGCCAATGAGCAGTTCTTC. Translation: CASSPAVQKLANEQFF.

The rearrangement uses TRBV18 and TRBJ2-7, with 8 bases matching TRBD1. The CDR3 covers 17 residues. V was clipped by 0 bases and J by 4 bases; unmatched bases: 11. Germline lookup yields CDR1 KGHSH and CDR2 LQKENI. Here the CDR3 DNA reads TGTGCCAGCTCACCACCTATCTTCGGACAGGGCTTGTACGAGCAGTACTTC. Encoded protein: CASSPPIFGQGLYEQYF.

J is TRBJ1-4 and V is TRBV5-1; no firm D call. The CDR3 length is 16 residues. Looked up from germline, CDR1 is SGHRS and CDR2 is YFSETQ. Trimming shortened V by 0 bases and J by 0 bases, and 9 bases separated the two germline ends. CDR3 sequence reads: CASSLGSSATNEKLFF. The CDR3 nucleotides read TGCGCCAGCAGCTTGGGCAGTTCTGCAACTAATGAAAAACTGTTTTTT. Supplemented by reference TRBV5-1 and TRBJ1-4, the full variable domain reads KAGVTQTPRYLIKTRGQQVTLSCSPISGHRSVSWYQQTPGQGLQFLFEYFSETQRNKGNFPGRFSGRQFSNSRSEMNVSTLELGDSALYLCASSLGSSATNEKLFFGSGTQLSVL.

The chain is built from TRBV2 and TRBJ2-1; maybe TRBD2 (5 bases). The V gene lost 8 bases and the J gene lost 0 bases, with 11 bases spanning the gap. This CDR3 has 14 amino acids. CDR1 and CDR2 (germline): SNHLY, FYNNEI. In DNA form, the CDR3 reads TGTGCCAGCGGGGAGACCCGCTCCTACAATGAGCAGTTCTTC. It is translated as CASGETRSYNEQFF.